Below are 13 T cell receptor beta chains sequenced from a single sample in a study of CD4 T cell repertoires in COVID-19. No culture step preceded sequencing of the ex vivo isolated memory T cells. The table came from immunoSEQ multiplex PCR; TCRdb's copy has only in-frame clones and leaves some out. The sample contains 20,000 to 30,000 clones, 93% of which appear only once. The specimen was circulating follicular helper CD4+ T cells (cTfh) from blood, collected before the COVID-19 pandemic. The receptors shown here come from a human donor who had COVID-19.

In its sample, this clone was seen once. The chain combines TRBV19 with TRBJ2-1; the match to TRBD2 covers 9 bases. Per germline, CDR1 LNHDA and CDR2 SQIVND (reference sequence). This CDR3 has 15 amino acids. The trim removed 5 bases at V and 4 bases at J, leaving 6 bases unmatched. The CDR3: CASSPASGKYNEQFF. Here the CDR3 DNA reads TGTGCCAGTAGTCCCGCTAGCGGGAAGTACAATGAGCAGTTCTTC.

Remarks on this clone: Different DNA sequences within this sample yield the same CDR3. The V call is TRBV6-5, the J call TRBJ1-3; 7 nucleotides line up with TRBD1. The junction had 1 base not matched to a gene; V was cut back by 2 bases and J by 3 bases. The germline CDR1 and CDR2 sequences are MNHEY and SVGAGI. The CDR3 runs 14 residues. CDR3 sequence reads: CASSYGQVGNTIYF. The DNA of the CDR3 is TGTGCCAGCAGTTACGGACAGGTTGGAAACACCATATATTTT.

The rearrangement uses TRBV18 and TRBJ1-1, with a tentative D call TRBD1 (6 bases). V was shortened by 2 bases and J by 1 base, with 8 bases between the two germline ends. This CDR3 region has 14 residues. CDR1 is KGHSH, CDR2 LQKENI, per germline. As DNA, the CDR3 is TGTGCCAGCTCACCAGAGGGACAGAACACTGAAGCTTTCTTT. Its protein is CASSPEGQNTEAFF.

This rearrangement joins TRBV5-8 to TRBJ2-3, with 10 bases that match TRBD2. CDR1 is SGHTS, CDR2 YDEGEE, per germline. This CDR3 has 17 residues. Trimming cost V 1 base and J 0 bases; bases outside gene matches: 5. CDR3 in DNA: TGTGCCAGCAGCTTGTTGACTAGCGGGCTAAGCACAGATACGCAGTATTTT. It codes for CASSLLTSGLSTDTQYF.

This chain links TRBV5-1 with TRBJ2-7; 9 positions match TRBD1. V lost 0 bases and J lost 3; bases outside the gene matches: 7. Germline values: CDR1 SGHRS, CDR2 YFSETQ. CDR3 length: 16 residues. The CDR3 protein is CASSLAGGQGFYEQYF. CDR3 coding DNA: TGCGCCAGCAGCTTGGCCGGGGGACAGGGCTTCTACGAGCAGTACTTC.

The rearrangement uses TRBV6-1 and TRBJ2-5; TRBD1 aligns across 10 bases. With V trimmed by 5 bases and J by 5 bases, 8 bases remained unmatched. Per the germline V gene, CDR1 is MNHNS and CDR2 is SASEGT. The CDR3 length is 15 residues. DNA for the CDR3: TGTGCCAGCAGTCAGAACGGACAGGGGGGTGAGACCCAGTACTTC. This gives the protein CASSQNGQGGETQYF.

In this sample, this clone turned up a few times. The chain recombines TRBV19 with TRBJ2-2; 7 bases agree with TRBD1. Germline loops: CDR1 LNHDA, CDR2 SQIVND (reference sequence). This CDR3 is built from 14 residues. V was pared by 8 bases and J by 7 bases, with 10 bases of the junction left unmatched. The CDR3 sequence: CASQDQGVSGELFF. In DNA form, the CDR3 reads TGTGCCAGTCAGGACCAGGGGGTTAGCGGGGAGCTGTTTTTT. The entire variable domain, with the rest obtained from reference TRBV19 and TRBJ2-2, is as follows: DGGITQSPKYLFRKEGQNVTLSCEQNLNHDAMYWYRQDPGQGLRLIYYSQIVNDFQKGDIAEGYSVSREKKESFPLTVTSAQKNPTAFYLCASQDQGVSGELFFGEGSRLTVL.

This chain joins TRBV19 and TRBJ1-5, with TRBD1 as a possible D gene (6 bases). Germline CDR1 and CDR2: LNHDA and SQIVND (reference sequence). CDR3 size: 15 residues. The V and J ends lost 3 bases and 5 bases respectively, with 14 bases between them. The CDR3 sequence is CASSIPGQFYQPQHF. The CDR3 coding sequence is TGTGCCAGTAGTATCCCTGGACAGTTCTATCAGCCCCAGCATTTT.

The chain joins TRBV9 to TRBJ1-5; D gene uncertain. With 3 bases removed from V and 5 bases from J, the gap between germline ends came to 9 bases. CDR3 size: 13 residues. Germline assignment: CDR1 SGDLS and CDR2 YYNGEE. CDR3 sequence: CASSANFDQPQHF. DNA for the CDR3: TGTGCCAGCAGCGCAAACTTCGATCAGCCCCAGCATTTT.

As to this clone: The junction does not match germline at one end; this may be a read error. The chain has TRBV7-2 and TRBJ2-7, with a tentative D call TRBD2 (5 bases). The CDR3 totals 14 residues. Per the germline V gene, CDR1 is SGHTA and CDR2 is FQGNSA. This chain's CDR3 is CASSLAIGFDEQYF. CDR3 coding DNA: TGTGCCAGCAGCCTAGCTATCGGGTTCGACGAGCAGTACTTC.

V usage is TRBV5-4 and J usage is TRBJ2-1; 12 bases agree with TRBD2. The CDR3 covers 16 residues. The V gene's germline CDR1 is SGHNT and CDR2 YYREEE (reference sequence). V dropped 4 bases and J dropped 1; count of bases not matched to a gene: 3. In nucleotides, the CDR3 is TGTGCCAGCAGCGAGACTAGCGGGGGTTCCTACAATGAGCAGTTCTTC. It encodes CASSETSGGSYNEQFF.

This chain connects TRBV5-1 to TRBJ1-3; D remains unclear. The CDR3 totals 15 residues. Trimming stripped 1 base from V and 0 bases from J, with 8 bases between. Germline V gene lookup returns CDR1 SGHRS and CDR2 YFSETQ. The CDR3 coding sequence is TGCGCCAGCAGCTTGTGGGCGAACTCTGGAAACACCATATATTTT. The encoded protein is CASSLWANSGNTIYF.

The CDR3 is CASSVRNEETQYF. The CDR3 DNA follows: TGTGCCAGCTCAGTTAGAAACGAAGAGACCCAGTACTTC. The rearrangement links TRBV18 to TRBJ2-5; D is uncertain. V gave up 5 bases and J gave up 3 bases, with 10 bases separating them. The CDR3 spans 13 residues. Germline V gives CDR1 KGHSH, CDR2 LQKENI. Full variable domain (missing parts from reference TRBV18 and TRBJ2-5): NAGVMQNPRHLVRRRGQEARLRCSPMKGHSHVYWYRQLPEEGLKFMVYLQKENIIDESGMPKERFSAEFPKEGPSILRIQQVVRGDSAAYFCASSVRNEETQYFGPGTRLLVL.